One and the same sample provided the 4 T cell receptor beta chains below, sequenced in a study of blood T cell repertoires in COVID-19. Sequencing was performed with immunoSEQ multiplex PCR; in TCRdb, only in-frame clones are kept and a portion is missing. Of some 180,000 clones listed, 75% to 80% are singletons. The sequencing input was peripheral blood. The receptors were gathered from a woman aged 45-59 years with active or convalescent COVID-19.

V usage is TRBV18 and J usage is TRBJ1-4; TRBD1 aligns across 9 bases. J lost 7 bases, V lost 2 bases, and 5 bases had no gene match. In germline, CDR1 is KGHSH, CDR2 LQKENI. CDR3 length: 15 residues. CDR3 sequence reads: CASSPTDRGTEKLFF. The DNA for the CDR3 is TGTGCCAGCTCACCAACGGACAGGGGAACTGAAAAACTGTTTTTT.

There are many counts of this clone. The V and J genes are TRBV6-6 and TRBJ2-7; TRBD2 is a possible D gene (5 bases). The V and J ends lost 4 bases and 1 base respectively, with 14 bases between them. The length of the CDR3 is 15 residues. Germline-derived CDR1 and CDR2 are MNHNY and SVGAGI (reference sequence). The CDR3 spells CASSLAGGYSYEQYF. The CDR3 nucleotides read TGTGCCAGCAGTTTAGCCGGAGGATATTCCTACGAGCAGTACTTC.

The rearrangement uses TRBV28 and TRBJ2-7; 7 bases match TRBD1. Germline V gene sequence: CDR1 MDHEN, CDR2 SYDVKM. The V gene end was trimmed by 6 bases and the J gene end by 2 bases; junction bases not matched to a gene: 10. The length of the CDR3 is 15 residues. CDR3 in amino acids: CASRFRGTITYEQYF. The DNA for the CDR3 is TGTGCCAGCAGGTTCAGGGGGACCATCACCTACGAGCAGTACTTC.

The CDR3 sequence is CASRQSGHTNTEAFF. DNA for the CDR3: TGTGCCAGCAGACAGTCGGGACACACGAACACTGAAGCTTTCTTT. The J gene is TRBJ1-1, the V gene TRBV28, with D possibly being TRBD1 (6 bases). V was pared by 6 bases and J by 1 base, with 15 bases between. CDR3 length equals 15 residues. Germline values: CDR1 MDHEN, CDR2 SYDVKM.